The rows below give T cell receptor beta chains drawn from one sample of a study of T cell responses to AZD1222 COVID-19 vaccine. Measured with immunoSEQ multiplex PCR; TCRdb has only the in-frame clones, and not every one. The repertoire includes 86,000 or so clones, about 92% of them detected once, and around 2.2% sits in the top ten. This material consisted of peripheral blood, taken on day 0 of AZD1222 vaccination. The receptors were sampled from an adult in good health. The CDR3 runs from the conserved cysteine through the conserved F or W. A D gene is named only where the DNA matches it firmly. Clone size is stated in some rows and not others, as once, few, many or a class when expanded.

abundance: NA; d_gene: TRBD2; len: 15; v_gene: TRBV7-2; j_gene: TRBJ2-7; CDR3aa: CASSLRTSGKYEQYF; CDR3nt: TGTGCCAGCAGCCTCCGGACTAGCGGAAAATACGAGCAGTACTTC
abundance: NA; d_gene: NA; len: 15; v_gene: TRBV5-1; j_gene: TRBJ2-7; CDR3aa: CASSLQDPGPYEQYF; CDR3nt: TGCGCCAGCAGCCTCCAAGATCCTGGGCCGTACGAGCAGTACTTC
abundance: NA; d_gene: NA; len: 13; v_gene: TRBV15; j_gene: TRBJ1-5; CDR3aa: CATSLGVDQPQHF; CDR3nt: TGTGCCACCAGCCTAGGGGTAGATCAGCCCCAGCATTTT
abundance: NA; d_gene: NA; len: 13; v_gene: TRBV12-3/TRBV12-4; j_gene: TRBJ2-1; CDR3aa: CASTPLPGNEQFF; CDR3nt: TGTGCCAGCACCCCGCTCCCCGGCAATGAGCAGTTCTTC
abundance: NA; d_gene: TRBD2; len: 18; v_gene: TRBV5-4; j_gene: TRBJ2-4; CDR3aa: CASSTGLAGGSVKNIQYF; CDR3nt: TGTGCCAGCAGCACGGGACTAGCGGGGGGCTCCGTCAAAAACATTCAGTACTTC
abundance: NA; d_gene: TRBD2; len: 15; v_gene: TRBV5-6; j_gene: TRBJ2-5; CDR3aa: CASSRLAGVGETQYF; CDR3nt: TGTGCCAGCAGCCGACTAGCGGGAGTAGGCGAGACCCAGTACTTC
abundance: NA; d_gene: NA; len: 14; v_gene: TRBV5-1; j_gene: TRBJ2-1; CDR3aa: CASSLSGNYNEQFF; CDR3nt: TGCGCCAGCAGCTTATCCGGGAACTACAATGAGCAGTTCTTC
abundance: NA; d_gene: NA; len: 16; v_gene: TRBV7-8; j_gene: TRBJ2-1; CDR3aa: CASSVTEHGSYNEQFF; CDR3nt: TGTGCCAGCAGCGTAACAGAGCACGGCTCCTACAATGAGCAGTTCTTC
abundance: NA; d_gene: NA; len: 14; v_gene: TRBV27; j_gene: TRBJ1-5; CDR3aa: CASSLTGAGQPQHF; CDR3nt: TGTGCCAGCAGTTTAACGGGGGCAGGGCAGCCCCAGCATTTT
abundance: NA; d_gene: TRBD2; len: 16; v_gene: TRBV10-2; j_gene: TRBJ2-7; CDR3aa: CASSGQTSGKLYEQYF; CDR3nt: TGCGCCAGCAGTGGGCAAACTAGCGGGAAACTTTACGAGCAGTACTTC
abundance: NA; d_gene: TRBD2; len: 16; v_gene: TRBV3-1/TRBV3-2; j_gene: TRBJ2-2; CDR3aa: CASSPGLAGAGGELFF; CDR3nt: TGTGCCAGCAGCCCGGGACTAGCGGGAGCGGGCGGGGAGCTGTTTTTT
abundance: NA; d_gene: NA; len: 13; v_gene: TRBV5-1; j_gene: TRBJ1-1; CDR3aa: CASSSLLNTEAFF; CDR3nt: TGCGCCAGCAGCTCCCTGCTGAACACTGAAGCTTTCTTT
abundance: few; d_gene: TRBD2; len: 17; v_gene: TRBV7-2; j_gene: TRBJ2-2; CDR3aa: CASSPRTSGGGTGELFF; CDR3nt: TGTGCCAGCAGCCCCCGGACTAGCGGGGGAGGGACCGGGGAGCTGTTTTTT
abundance: NA; d_gene: NA; len: 11; v_gene: TRBV6-5; j_gene: TRBJ2-1; CDR3aa: CASSKHNEQFF; CDR3nt: TGTGCCAGCAGTAAACACAATGAGCAGTTCTTC
abundance: NA; d_gene: NA; len: 16; v_gene: TRBV5-1; j_gene: TRBJ2-3; CDR3aa: CASSSSGVPTTDTQYF; CDR3nt: TGCGCCAGCAGCTCATCAGGGGTCCCGACTACAGATACGCAGTATTTT
abundance: NA; d_gene: NA; len: 14; v_gene: TRBV4-3; j_gene: TRBJ1-1; CDR3aa: CASSQAGGVTEAFF; CDR3nt: TGCGCCAGCAGCCAAGCGGGTGGCGTCACTGAAGCTTTCTTT
abundance: NA; d_gene: NA; len: 15; v_gene: TRBV18; j_gene: TRBJ1-6; CDR3aa: CASSPTGGRRSPLHF; CDR3nt: TGTGCCAGCTCACCAACTGGCGGCAGAAGATCACCCCTCCACTTT
abundance: NA; d_gene: NA; len: 17; v_gene: TRBV7-2; j_gene: TRBJ1-4; CDR3aa: CASSLEGRTSTNEKLFF; CDR3nt: TGTGCCAGCAGCTTAGAGGGACGTACGTCAACTAATGAAAAACTGTTTTTT
abundance: NA; d_gene: TRBD1; len: 12; v_gene: TRBV6-6; j_gene: TRBJ1-5; CDR3aa: CATTTGNQPQHF; CDR3nt: TGTGCCACCACGACAGGGAATCAGCCCCAGCATTTT
abundance: NA; d_gene: TRBD1; len: 11; v_gene: TRBV20-1; j_gene: TRBJ1-2; CDR3aa: CSAETGEGYTF; CDR3nt: TGCAGTGCTGAAACAGGGGAAGGCTACACCTTC
abundance: NA; d_gene: NA; len: 17; v_gene: TRBV7-5; j_gene: TRBJ2-1; CDR3aa: CVRSLELARFSYNEQFF; CDR3nt: TGTGTCAGAAGCTTAGAACTAGCGAGATTCTCCTACAATGAGCAGTTCTTC
abundance: NA; d_gene: TRBD2; len: 16; v_gene: TRBV30; j_gene: TRBJ2-1; CDR3aa: CAWSLSAGVGSNEQFF; CDR3nt: TGTGCCTGGAGTCTCTCCGCGGGGGTGGGCTCCAATGAGCAGTTCTTC
abundance: NA; d_gene: TRBD2; len: 15; v_gene: TRBV15; j_gene: TRBJ2-1; CDR3aa: CATARIAGGHNEQFF; CDR3nt: TGTGCCACCGCCCGAATAGCGGGAGGCCACAATGAGCAGTTCTTC
abundance: NA; d_gene: TRBD1; len: 14; v_gene: TRBV9; j_gene: TRBJ1-3; CDR3aa: CASSPTGVGNTIYF; CDR3nt: TGTGCCAGCAGCCCGACAGGGGTAGGAAACACCATATATTTT
abundance: few; d_gene: NA; len: 16; v_gene: TRBV18; j_gene: TRBJ2-7; CDR3aa: CASSPPTGQSSYEQYF; CDR3nt: TGTGCCAGCTCACCACCGACAGGTCAGTCATCCTACGAGCAGTACTTC
abundance: NA; d_gene: NA; len: 13; v_gene: TRBV3-1/TRBV3-2; j_gene: TRBJ1-2; CDR3aa: CASSQNPGRGYTF; CDR3nt: TGTGCCAGCAGCCAAAATCCAGGACGGGGCTACACCTTC
abundance: NA; d_gene: NA; len: 14; v_gene: TRBV7-8; j_gene: TRBJ1-5; CDR3aa: CASSLERRNQPQHF; CDR3nt: TGTGCCAGCAGCTTAGAGCGGAGGAACCAGCCCCAGCATTTT
abundance: NA; d_gene: NA; len: 13; v_gene: TRBV2; j_gene: TRBJ1-4; CDR3aa: CASWDALGEKLFF; CDR3nt: TGTGCCAGCTGGGACGCTTTGGGGGAAAAACTGTTTTTT
abundance: NA; d_gene: NA; len: 11; v_gene: TRBV7-9; j_gene: TRBJ2-7; CDR3aa: CASSPNQILRF; CDR3nt: TGTGCCAGCAGCCCTAACCAGATCCTCCGTTTC
abundance: NA; d_gene: TRBD1; len: 14; v_gene: TRBV6-6; j_gene: TRBJ2-1; CDR3aa: CASIPGQGAGEQFF; CDR3nt: TGTGCCAGCATACCGGGACAGGGGGCTGGTGAGCAGTTCTTC
abundance: NA; d_gene: TRBD1; len: 17; v_gene: TRBV11-2; j_gene: TRBJ1-1; CDR3aa: CASSLELLGTAPTEAFF; CDR3nt: TGTGCCAGCAGCTTAGAATTATTGGGGACAGCCCCCACTGAAGCTTTCTTT
abundance: NA; d_gene: TRBD1; len: 15; v_gene: TRBV10-3; j_gene: TRBJ1-1; CDR3aa: CAIRQGEAENTEAFF; CDR3nt: TGTGCCATCAGACAGGGGGAGGCCGAAAACACTGAAGCTTTCTTT
abundance: NA; d_gene: NA; len: 15; v_gene: TRBV18; j_gene: TRBJ1-5; CDR3aa: CASSLQGGGNQPQHF; CDR3nt: TGTGCCAGCTCACTGCAGGGCGGAGGGAATCAGCCCCAGCATTTT
abundance: NA; d_gene: NA; len: 16; v_gene: TRBV28; j_gene: TRBJ1-3; CDR3aa: CASRPVGAAQGNTIYF; CDR3nt: TGTGCCAGCCGCCCGGTCGGAGCCGCCCAGGGAAACACCATATATTTT
abundance: once; d_gene: NA; len: 16; v_gene: TRBV28; j_gene: TRBJ1-3; CDR3aa: CASSLRQGRSGNTIYF; CDR3nt: TGTGCCAGCAGTTTAAGGCAGGGTAGAAGTGGAAACACCATATATTTT
abundance: NA; d_gene: TRBD1; len: 13; v_gene: TRBV3-1/TRBV3-2; j_gene: TRBJ2-7; CDR3aa: CASSRQGAHEQYF; CDR3nt: TGTGCCAGCAGCCGCCAGGGGGCCCACGAGCAGTACTTC
abundance: NA; d_gene: TRBD2; len: 15; v_gene: TRBV3-1/TRBV3-2; j_gene: TRBJ2-1; CDR3aa: CASSQEIISGNEQFF; CDR3nt: TGTGCCAGCAGCCAAGAAATAATTAGCGGGAATGAGCAGTTCTTC